This TCR beta chain was obtained from a study of blood T cell repertoires in COVID-19. Background on the study: Nucleic acid was either cDNA or gDNA, and it came from T cells, B-cell-depleted T cells, or PBMCs.

Using immunoSEQ multiplex PCR, the repertoire was profiled, and TCRdb retains in-frame clones only, with some absent. The table records some 83,000 clones, approximately 81% of them present only once. CDR3 size: 14 residues. Germline CDR1 reads MGHRA; CDR2 reads YSYEKL. Trimming shortened V by 4 bases and J by 1 base, and 10 bases separated the two germline ends. The source is a man aged 80 or over with acute or convalescent COVID-19. Sequencing was carried out using peripheral blood. The J gene is TRBJ1-1, the V gene TRBV4-1; no clear D gene. The CDR3: CASSPNPGNTEAFF. CDR3 sequence (DNA): TGCGCCAGCAGCCCGAACCCAGGGAACACTGAAGCTTTCTTT.